This T cell receptor beta chain appears in the sequencing data of a study of early T cells in non-severe SARS-CoV-2 infection. General study points: VDJdb matching favored anti-spike CD8 responses, missing private and CD4 specificities.

The library protocol tagged individual cDNA molecules with unique molecular identifiers. MiXCR, run by TCRdb on the 5' RACE reads, gives a single entry per CDR3 protein. The profile shows around 83,000 distinct CDR3 sequences, approximately 12% of them singletons. This clonotype appeared many times. Its antigen is not known. The junction does not match germline at one end; this may be a read error. Germline CDR1 reads MGHDK; CDR2 reads SYGVNS. The CDR3 has 11 residues. V and J are TRBV25-1 and TRBJ2-3; D is ambiguous. Sequenced material: whole blood, taken at baseline. The clonotype originates from an adult who was a healthcare worker with PCR-confirmed SARS-CoV-2 infection or an uninfected control (not recorded which). The CDR3 region has the DNA TGTGCCAGCAGTGAGGCTGGGCCCTCGCACTTT. Its protein product is CASSEAGPSHF. The full variable domain, rest sourced from reference TRBV25-1 and TRBJ2-3, is EADIYQTPRYLVIGTGKKITLECSQTMGHDKMYWYQQDPGMELHLIHYSYGVNSTEKGDLSSESTVSRIRTEHFPLTLESARPSHTSQYLCASSEAGPSHFGPGTRLTVL.